The 32 T cell receptor beta chains given below trace back to one sample, sequenced in a study of shared clonotypes between healthy human individuals. Here immunoSEQ multiplex PCR was the method, and the copy in TCRdb shows in-frame clones only, minus some. The table shows millions of clones, with roughly 95% occurring only once. The source material was naive CD4+ T cells sorted from blood. The subset was: CD45RA+ positively selected. All receptors derive from a man aged 18-30 years in good health.

The chain links TRBV7-8 to TRBJ2-7; the match to TRBD1 covers 9 bases. CDR3 size: 16 residues. The germline gives CDR1 SGHVS, CDR2 FQNEAQ. Trimming at V came to 4 bases and at J to 2 bases, leaving 9 bases not matched to a gene. CDR3 protein: CASSSPGTGRAYEQYF. In DNA, the CDR3 is TGTGCCAGCAGCTCCCCCGGGACAGGGAGGGCCTACGAGCAGTACTTC.

The rearrangement links TRBV11-2 to TRBJ2-2; D assignment may be TRBD1 or TRBD2 (5 bases each). This CDR3 comprises 15 residues. The germline gives CDR1 SGHAT, CDR2 FQNNGV. The V end lost 6 bases, the J end lost 4 bases, and 15 bases lay between the germline ends. CDR3 DNA: TGTGCCAGCAGGCCTATCGCCGGGACCACCGGGGAGCTGTTTTTT. It yields the protein CASRPIAGTTGELFF.

The chain employs TRBV19 and TRBJ1-5, with D perhaps TRBD1 (5 bases). V was trimmed by 7 bases and J by 2 bases, leaving 6 bases between them. The CDR3 extends over 12 amino acids. CDR1 is LNHDA, CDR2 SQIVND, per germline (reference sequence). CDR3 sequence reads: CASTGRNQPQHF. CDR3 coding DNA: TGTGCCAGTACAGGGCGCAATCAGCCCCAGCATTTT.

CDR3 sequence reads: CASSVRSSPDNEQFF. The DNA for the CDR3 is TGTGCCAGCAGCGTACGGTCGTCCCCCGACAATGAGCAGTTCTTC. The chain combines TRBV9 with TRBJ2-1; D ambiguous. Per germline, CDR1 SGDLS and CDR2 YYNGEE. Trimming cost V 1 base and J 5 bases, with 13 bases left between them. This CDR3 has 15 residues. Looking up the rest from reference TRBV9 and TRBJ2-1 gives the full variable domain: DSGVTQTPKHLITATGQRVTLRCSPRSGDLSVYWYQQSLDQGLQFLIQYYNGEERAKGNILERFSAQQFPDLHSELNLSSLELGDSALYFCASSVRSSPDNEQFFGPGTRLTVL.

The V call is TRBV2, the J call TRBJ1-5; 7 bases line up with TRBD1. CDR1 is SNHLY and CDR2 is FYNNEI in the germline V gene. The CDR3 spans 14 residues. V lost 8 bases to trimming and J lost 3 bases; unmatched junction nucleotides: 7. The CDR3 nucleotides are TGTGCCAGCGTTAGGGGGCGGAACAATCAGCCCCAGCATTTT. This sequence encodes CASVRGRNNQPQHF.

The J gene is TRBJ2-7, the V gene TRBV6-5, with a tentative D call TRBD2 (7 bases). The CDR3 is 14 amino acids. V lost 6 bases and J lost 2, with 14 bases in between. Germline CDR1 reads MNHEY; CDR2 reads SVGAGI. The CDR3 bases are TGTGCCAGCAGGGGAGGGGGGACTCCCTACGAGCAGTACTTC. Amino acids: CASRGGGTPYEQYF.

J is TRBJ2-7 and V is TRBV6-1; D possibly corresponds to TRBD1 (6 bases). The CDR3 is 15 amino acids. CDR1 MNHNS and CDR2 SASEGT come from the germline V gene. V dropped 1 base and J dropped 3 bases, with 13 bases sitting between them. This chain's CDR3 is CASSEETGNRYEQYF. CDR3 nucleotide sequence: TGTGCCAGCAGTGAAGAAACAGGGAATCGCTACGAGCAGTACTTC.

The chain couples TRBV19 to TRBJ1-6; 8 positions match TRBD1. The junction had 12 bases not matched to a gene; V was cut back by 4 bases and J by 7 bases. Germline values: CDR1 LNHDA, CDR2 SQIVND (reference sequence). This CDR3 is 17 amino acids long. CDR3 loop: CASSTRLGTGVNSPLHF. The CDR3 DNA reads as TGTGCCAGTAGTACTCGTCTTGGGACAGGAGTAAATTCACCCCTCCACTTT.

The gene calls are TRBV6-5 and TRBJ1-2; TRBD1 might be the D (5 bases). The V gene's germline CDR1 is MNHEY and CDR2 SVGAGI. The ends were cut back, 6 bases at V and 4 bases at J, with 15 bases in the middle. This CDR3 is built from 14 residues. CDR3: CASRLGRGSYGYTF. CDR3 DNA: TGTGCCAGCAGGTTGGGACGCGGCTCCTATGGCTACACCTTC.

The chain combines TRBV19 with TRBJ2-3; the D gene is possibly TRBD2 (6 bases). The CDR3 is made up of 15 amino acids. Looked up from germline, CDR1 is LNHDA and CDR2 is SQIVND (reference sequence). Trimming removed 3 bases at V and 6 bases at J, with 16 bases between. CDR3 in DNA: TGTGCCAGTAGTATCCCGCTAGCGCGGGCGGATACGCAGTATTTT. Its protein product is CASSIPLARADTQYF.

The chain uses TRBV5-6 and TRBJ2-3; 7 bases agree with TRBD1. The CDR3 has 14 amino acids. The J segment lost 0 bases and the V segment lost 4 bases, leaving 2 bases of the junction unmatched. Germline V gene lookup returns CDR1 SGHDT and CDR2 YYEEEE. DNA for the CDR3: TGTGCCAGCAGCAGACAGGGAAGCACAGATACGCAGTATTTT. Amino acids: CASSRQGSTDTQYF.

The chain joins TRBV19 to TRBJ1-5; the D gene is possibly TRBD1 (5 bases). V lost 9 bases and J lost 1, with 22 bases in between. This CDR3 is 17 amino acids long. The germline gives CDR1 LNHDA, CDR2 SQIVND (reference sequence). CDR3 sequence (DNA): TGTGCCAGCACCCAGGGCCGCGGGATTATGAGCAATCAGCCCCAGCATTTT. This gives the protein CASTQGRGIMSNQPQHF.

This rearrangement joins TRBV18 to TRBJ2-5, with D possibly being TRBD1 (5 bases). The CDR3 runs to 15 residues. Per germline, CDR1 KGHSH and CDR2 LQKENI. V was cut by 0 bases and J by 5 bases, with 13 bases left in between. CDR3 residues: CASSPPSRAGETQYF. The CDR3 coding sequence is TGTGCCAGCTCACCACCCAGCAGGGCAGGGGAGACCCAGTACTTC.

V and J are TRBV14 and TRBJ1-6; no clear D gene. The CDR3 spans 13 residues. CDR1 and CDR2 (germline): SGHDN, FVKESK. The ends were cut back, 0 bases at V and 9 bases at J, with 6 bases in the middle. CDR3 coding DNA: TGTGCCAGCAGCCAAGAGAAGGGTTCACCCCTCCACTTT. It codes for CASSQEKGSPLHF.

The rearrangement links TRBV6-6 to TRBJ2-7; the match to TRBD1 covers 7 bases. The CDR3 contains 15 residues. Per the germline V gene, CDR1 is MNHNY and CDR2 is SVGAGI (reference sequence). With V trimmed by 6 bases and J by 2 bases, 10 bases remained unmatched. The DNA for the CDR3 is TGTGCCAGCAGCCCACAGGACAGGTTTACCTACGAGCAGTACTTC. Translation: CASSPQDRFTYEQYF.

The chain links TRBV29-1 to TRBJ1-2, with no clear D. Germline V gives CDR1 SQVTM, CDR2 ANQGSEA. This CDR3 contains 11 residues. Between the trimmed V and J ends, which lost 7 bases and 6 bases, there was a span of 12 bases. The CDR3 here is CSASVGHGYTF. CDR3 coding DNA: TGCAGCGCTTCGGTCGGGCATGGCTACACCTTC.

Details on this clone: Within the sample, other DNA sequences also encode this same CDR3. The rearrangement uses TRBV5-1 and TRBJ2-7, with a weak D call TRBD1 (5 bases). Germline lookup yields CDR1 SGHRS and CDR2 YFSETQ. The CDR3 has 13 residues. The V and J ends lost 0 bases and 3 bases respectively, with 7 bases between them. In DNA, the CDR3 is TGCGCCAGCAGCTTGGGACAGAGCTACGAGCAGTACTTC. As protein: CASSLGQSYEQYF. Together with reference TRBV5-1 and TRBJ2-7, the CDR3 gives the full variable domain: KAGVTQTPRYLIKTRGQQVTLSCSPISGHRSVSWYQQTPGQGLQFLFEYFSETQRNKGNFPGRFSGRQFSNSRSEMNVSTLELGDSALYLCASSLGQSYEQYFGPGTRLTVT.

The V call is TRBV7-9, the J call TRBJ2-5; no clear D. The CDR3 extends over 14 amino acids. CDR1 is SEHNR and CDR2 is FQNEAQ in the germline V gene (reference sequence). V was pared by 1 base and J by 7 bases, with 13 bases between. CDR3 DNA sequence: TGTGCCAGCAGCTTAGAAACCCTATCCGGGACCCAGTACTTC. Translating it yields CASSLETLSGTQYF.

The CDR3 nucleotides read TGTGCCAGCAGTGAGACAGCCTCCTTCTCTGGAAACACCATATATTTT. This translates into CASSETASFSGNTIYF. The chain employs TRBV2 and TRBJ1-3, with TRBD1 as a possible D gene (5 bases). This CDR3 region has 16 residues. Germline V gene data show CDR1 as SNHLY and CDR2 as FYNNEI. Trimming pared 3 bases from V and 0 bases from J, leaving 12 bases between.

CDR3 in amino acids: CAISESWGGTYGYTF. The CDR3 DNA is TGTGCCATCAGTGAGTCGTGGGGGGGGACCTATGGCTACACCTTC. The V gene is TRBV10-3, the J gene TRBJ1-2; D is possibly TRBD1 (5 bases). V lost 0 bases and J lost 4, with 12 bases in between. The CDR3 loop spans 15 amino acids. Germline lookup yields CDR1 ENHRY and CDR2 SYGVKD.

This sequence joins TRBV5-1 and TRBJ1-1; 7 bases agree with TRBD1. The germline CDR1 and CDR2 sequences are SGHRS and YFSETQ. Losses at the gene ends were 7 bases for V and 5 bases for J; bases not matched to a gene: 8. The CDR3 extends over 13 amino acids. The CDR3 region has the DNA TGCGCCAGCCGACAGACAGGGAGAACTGAAGCTTTCTTT. Amino acids: CASRQTGRTEAFF.

The rearrangement uses TRBV7-2 and TRBJ2-3, with D possibly being TRBD1 (6 bases). This CDR3 region has 13 residues. Per germline, CDR1 SGHTA and CDR2 FQGNSA. V lost 0 bases to trimming and J lost 9 bases, with 10 bases between them. The CDR3 nucleotides are TGTGCCAGCAGCTTAGCGTCGCAGGGGACGCAGTATTTT. This gives the protein CASSLASQGTQYF.

This rearrangement joins TRBV19 to TRBJ2-6, with TRBD1 matching over 9 bases. The CDR3 totals 17 residues. V was pared by 7 bases and J by 2 bases, with 9 bases of the junction left unmatched. CDR1 and CDR2 (germline): LNHDA, SQIVND (reference sequence). The CDR3 reads CASTPGTGGPGANVLTF. Written as DNA, the CDR3 is TGTGCCAGTACCCCGGGAACAGGGGGCCCTGGGGCCAACGTCCTGACTTTC.

The chain couples TRBV7-9 to TRBJ2-5; 8 bases align to TRBD2. The ends lost 5 bases at V and 4 bases at J; junction bases unmatched: 9. There are 15 residues in the CDR3. Per the germline V gene, CDR1 is SEHNR and CDR2 is FQNEAQ (reference sequence). DNA for the CDR3: TGTGCCAGCAGCCCAGGACGCCTAGCGGGAGAGACCCAGTACTTC. It codes for CASSPGRLAGETQYF.

This sequence joins TRBV19 and TRBJ2-5; TRBD2 agrees at 8 bases. The junction had 8 bases not matched to a gene; V was cut back by 4 bases and J by 4 bases. The CDR3 sequence is 15 residues long. Germline V gene data show CDR1 as LNHDA and CDR2 as SQIVND (reference sequence). In nucleotides, the CDR3 is TGTGCCAGTAGTAAACTAACTAGCGGAGGAGAGACCCAGTACTTC. Translation: CASSKLTSGGETQYF.

The chain recombines TRBV15 with TRBJ2-2; 9 nucleotides agree with TRBD2. Germline V gene lookup returns CDR1 LNHNV and CDR2 YYDKDF (reference sequence). This CDR3 contains 17 residues. Trimming took 4 bases from V and 5 from J; bases not matched to a gene: 11. As DNA, the CDR3 is TGTGCCACCAGCAAGGCCTACGTAGCGGGGGTAACCGGGGAGCTGTTTTTT. Translated: CATSKAYVAGVTGELFF.

V gene TRBV10-1 combines with J gene TRBJ2-5, with D perhaps TRBD2 (6 bases). V gave up 0 bases and J gave up 2 bases, with 13 bases separating them. Germline V gives CDR1 WNHNN, CDR2 SYGVQD (reference sequence). The CDR3 runs to 16 residues. The CDR3 nucleotides read TGCGCCAGCAGTGAGTCGCGTAGCGGTGCTCAAGAGACCCAGTACTTC. Protein sequence: CASSESRSGAQETQYF.

This clone was observed a single time. The rearrangement links TRBV4-3 to TRBJ2-3, with 8 positions matching TRBD1. This CDR3 comprises 17 residues. V lost 0 bases and J lost 3; bases outside the gene matches: 8. Germline values: CDR1 LGHNA, CDR2 YSLEER. CDR3 in amino acids: CASSQDRPGQVTDTQYF. In DNA form, the CDR3 reads TGCGCCAGCAGCCAAGATAGGCCGGGACAGGTGACAGATACGCAGTATTTT.

The count of this clone is one. The chain joins TRBV10-1 to TRBJ2-2; the match to TRBD2 covers 7 bases. The germline V gene has CDR1 WNHNN and CDR2 SYGVQD (reference sequence). With 2 bases clipped from V and 1 base from J, the junction kept 1 base outside the gene matches. The CDR3 runs to 15 residues. CDR3 amino acids: CASSEASGNTGELFF. In nucleotides, the CDR3 is TGCGCCAGCAGTGAGGCTAGCGGGAACACCGGGGAGCTGTTTTTT.

Details on this clone: This specimen includes other DNA sequences encoding the same CDR3. This chain links TRBV18 with TRBJ2-5, with unresolved D. The CDR3 has 13 amino acids. Trimming pared 1 base from V and 1 base from J, leaving 4 bases between. CDR1 and CDR2 from the germline V gene are KGHSH and LQKENI. This chain's CDR3 is CASSPQGQETQYF. The CDR3 DNA reads as TGTGCCAGCTCACCACAGGGCCAAGAGACCCAGTACTTC.

Of note for this clone: The sample carries other DNA sequences with the same CDR3. The rearrangement joins TRBV30 to TRBJ2-2; D is possibly TRBD2 (5 bases). Between the trimmed V and J ends, which lost 2 bases and 5 bases, there was a span of 6 bases. The CDR3 is made up of 12 amino acids. CDR1 is GTSNPN and CDR2 is SVGIG in the germline V gene (reference sequence). The CDR3 loop is CAWSRLTGELFF. The CDR3 DNA sequence: TGTGCCTGGAGTCGACTAACCGGGGAGCTGTTTTTT.

The gene calls are TRBV18 and TRBJ1-2; 7 bases fit TRBD1. V shed 3 bases and J 6 bases; nucleotides not matched to a gene: 10. The germline gives CDR1 KGHSH, CDR2 LQKENI. The CDR3 is made up of 15 amino acids. The CDR3 DNA is TGTGCCAGCTCACCCTCTACGATACAGGGGAATGGCTACACCTTC. This encodes CASSPSTIQGNGYTF.